This T cell receptor (beta chain) was observed in a study of T cell repertoires in cytomegalovirus infection. On this clonotype itself: The antigen is unknown. Its ends do not fully match the called genes, so a read error is possible.

In TCRdb, the reads were re-called with MiXCR into one record per CDR3 protein. The sample holds roughly 80,000 distinct CDR3 sequences, 35% to 45% seen once. Germline V gives CDR1 MGHRA, CDR2 YSYEKL. The CDR3 sequence is 14 residues long. The chain carries TRBV4-1 and TRBJ1-1, with D hard to call. This clonotype was obtained from a human donor in good health (CMV status not recorded). Some clones in this sample may be carry-over from other donors' samples. The sample was CD8+ T cells from cultured PBMCs, taken from culture after CMV antigen stimulation. The CDR3 bases are TGTGCCAGCAGCCAAGAAGGGCGGGACACTGAAGCTTTCTTT. Translating gives CASSQEGRDTEAFF.